This TCR beta chain came from a study of blood T cells in healthy people across ages. General study points: As age increased, TCR beta diversity per million T cells fell in a roughly linear fashion.

With a J-beta primer mix and a sample-barcoded 5' primer, a second PCR ran about 6 to 11 cycles. TCRdb redid the calling of the 5' RACE reads with MiXCR, one entry per CDR3 protein. The sample contains 1.5 million to 1.8 million distinct CDR3 sequences, 35% to 45% of which appear only once. This clonotype was seen a few times. No antigen is known for it. The sequence came from a woman between 18 and 30 years old in good health. The material sequenced was blood.

In DNA form, the CDR3 reads TGCAGTGCTAGAACTTTCTCGGGCGGCGAGCAGTACTTC. This gives the protein CSARTFSGGEQYF. The chain combines TRBV20-1 with TRBJ2-7; D gene ambiguous. The CDR3 sequence is 13 residues long. Germline V gene sequence: CDR1 DFQATT, CDR2 SNEGSKA (reference sequence). Trimming took 2 bases from V and 6 from J, leaving 14 bases between them.